This T cell receptor (beta chain) was found in a study of blood T cell repertoires in COVID-19. Study details: COVID-19 samples collected from the United States, Italy and Spain covered acute and convalescent phases. Nucleic acid was either cDNA or gDNA, and it came from T cells, B-cell-depleted T cells, or PBMCs.

Trimming at V came to 0 bases and at J to 0 bases, leaving 3 bases not matched to a gene. This CDR3 is built from 17 residues. Germline V lookup: CDR1 ENHRY, CDR2 SYGVKD. Followed over time, Seattle patients had been enrolled while infection was active. In the original analysis: Amplifying reference gene primers gave estimates of nucleated cell counts. Sequencing used immunoSEQ multiplex PCR; TCRdb keeps in-frame clones, though not all of them. The V and J calls and clone size are taken from that table; D and trimming were inferred from the DNA. The sample contains 210,000 or so clones, approximately 84% of which appear only once.

The rearrangement uses TRBV10-3 and TRBJ2-1; TRBD2 agrees at 9 bases. Sequencing was done on a sample of peripheral blood. The sequence came from a woman aged 80 or older with COVID-19, enrolled during active disease. The chain's CDR3 is CAISESFSGSSYNEQFF. The CDR3 coding sequence is TGTGCCATCAGTGAGTCCTTTAGCGGGAGCTCCTACAATGAGCAGTTCTTC.